The rows below give T cell receptor beta chains drawn from one sample of a study of CXCR3-negative and CXCR3-positive naive CD8 T cells. TCRdb reprocessed the 5' RACE reads and keeps a single row for each CDR3 protein, giving no DNA. The sample is made up of around 88,000 distinct CDR3 sequences, and the top ten hold about 0.8% of it. The sequenced material came from naive CXCR3+ CD8+ T cells from blood. These receptors originate from a human donor in good health. Some clones in this sample may be carry-over from other donors' samples. Each CDR3 is given with its conserved first and last residue.

cdr3_length j_call v_call cdr3_aa
15 TRBJ2-1 TRBV29-1 CSVDGLAGVGDEQFF
15 TRBJ1-1 TRBV20-1 CSAWDRGFSLAEAFF
11 TRBJ2-7 TRBV20-1 CSARTGFEQYF
16 TRBJ2-5 TRBV4-3 CASSYLPGTGEETQYF
13 TRBJ2-1 TRBV7-9 CASSRDSYNEQFF
16 TRBJ2-7 TRBV28 CASSFPGQGIAYEQYF
16 TRBJ2-7 TRBV3-1 CASSQSTSGVLYEQYF
16 TRBJ2-3 TRBV5-4 CASSSQRGLGTDTQYF
16 TRBJ1-5 TRBV29-1 CSVMHGGLCLSQPQHF
16 TRBJ1-1 TRBV6-6 CASSRDRGMGNTEAFF
16 TRBJ2-1 TRBV27 CASSWFSGDSYNEQFF
15 TRBJ2-1 TRBV5-6 CASSPGEIQGGEQFF
15 TRBJ2-3 TRBV14 CASSFGGGPADTQYF
15 TRBJ2-1 TRBV4-1 CASSLSTAIYNEQFF
15 TRBJ1-5 TRBV28 CASRPGTGKYQPQHF
11 TRBJ2-1 TRBV28 CLTQMNHEQFF
12 TRBJ2-7 TRBV5-1 CASSSTGDEQYF
17 TRBJ1-6 TRBV4-3 CASSQAVPGGSGSPLHF
14 TRBJ1-5 TRBV10-1 CASSVLSRNQPQHF
15 TRBJ2-5 TRBV28 CASNPDSWGQETQYF
15 TRBJ1-5 TRBV5-1 CASSLAGGSNQPQHF
17 TRBJ1-3 TRBV15 CATSREGILGSTNTIYF